Listed below are T cell receptor beta chains from one sample, sequenced in a study of blood T cell repertoires in COVID-19. Clones were read by immunoSEQ multiplex PCR, and TCRdb kept only the in-frame ones, dropping some. The sample holds approximately 150,000 clones, 80% to 90% seen once. Sequencing was done on a sample of peripheral blood. These receptors all come from a man in his forties or fifties who had recovered from COVID-19. CDR3s leave out the opening cysteine and the closing phenylalanine or tryptophan.

length: 9; J: TRBJ2-5; V: TRBV29-1; CDR3: RCDAGETQY
length: 10; J: TRBJ2-2; V: TRBV6-5; CDR3: ASTPTAGELF
length: 14; J: TRBJ1-2; V: TRBV5-4; CDR3: ASSLAGTLTSYGYT
length: 11; J: TRBJ2-1; V: TRBV9; CDR3: ASSVAPYNEQF
length: 13; J: TRBJ2-7; V: TRBV19; CDR3: ASRPSRTGSYEQY
length: 16; J: TRBJ2-5; V: TRBV9; CDR3: ASSVGLEYRGSQETQY
length: 12; J: TRBJ2-1; V: TRBV27; CDR3: ASSSFDRPNEQF
length: 10; J: TRBJ1-2; V: TRBV6-2/TRBV6-3; CDR3: ASSSRVRGYT
length: 12; J: TRBJ1-3; V: TRBV5-5; CDR3: ASSLGQMGNTIY
length: 13; J: TRBJ1-2; V: TRBV19; CDR3: ASSRGQGLESGYT
length: 13; J: TRBJ1-2; V: TRBV7-9; CDR3: ASSLTGAHLYGYT
length: 14; J: TRBJ2-3; V: TRBV7-8; CDR3: ASSPGQEAPTDTQY
length: 15; J: TRBJ2-2; V: TRBV10-3; CDR3: AISENGLAGDTGELF
length: 13; J: TRBJ2-1; V: TRBV27; CDR3: ASTAWGGPYNEQF
length: 12; J: TRBJ1-4; V: TRBV27; CDR3: ASSPDLQGAKLF
length: 9; J: TRBJ1-6; V: TRBV6-5; CDR3: ASSQNSPLH
length: 11; J: TRBJ2-7; V: TRBV12-3/TRBV12-4; CDR3: ASSLGQNGEQY
length: 16; J: TRBJ2-7; V: TRBV4-1; CDR3: ASSQEAPSGQVTYEQY
length: 10; J: TRBJ2-7; V: TRBV29-1; CDR3: SVPNGQYEQY
length: 11; J: TRBJ2-7; V: TRBV7-2; CDR3: ASSSRPGDEQY
length: 17; J: TRBJ2-2; V: TRBV4-1; CDR3: ASSQSPGTSGGNTGELF
length: 13; J: TRBJ2-7; V: TRBV27; CDR3: ASSISGGDLYEQY
length: 15; J: TRBJ2-1; V: TRBV6-6; CDR3: ASSLRGSGSSYNEQF
length: 12; J: TRBJ2-2; V: TRBV19; CDR3: ASSWGGITGELF
length: 13; J: TRBJ2-7; V: TRBV14; CDR3: ASSFGISPSYEQY
length: 13; J: TRBJ2-5; V: TRBV6-5; CDR3: ASLRTGAYQETQY
length: 10; J: TRBJ1-5; V: TRBV12-3/TRBV12-4; CDR3: ASSFNNQPQH
length: 11; J: TRBJ1-2; V: TRBV9; CDR3: ASSPPGRYGYT
length: 12; J: TRBJ1-1; V: TRBV6-5; CDR3: ASSYSGIRGEAF
length: 14; J: TRBJ2-1; V: TRBV10-3; CDR3: ATAGTSGGEYNEQF
length: 12; J: TRBJ2-5; V: TRBV10-3; CDR3: AISGQGSQETQY
length: 13; J: TRBJ1-6; V: TRBV7-2; CDR3: ASSPGQGYNSPLH
length: 12; J: TRBJ1-2; V: TRBV30; CDR3: AWGGQGINYGYT
length: 13; J: TRBJ2-7; V: TRBV4-1; CDR3: ASSHLADRYYEQY
length: 11; J: TRBJ2-7; V: TRBV11-3; CDR3: ASSLTGLYEQY
length: 14; J: TRBJ2-3; V: TRBV27; CDR3: ASSYRTGVGTDTQY
length: 14; J: TRBJ2-1; V: TRBV5-1; CDR3: ASSLVLRRVFNEQF
length: 13; J: TRBJ1-2; V: TRBV7-6; CDR3: ASSLAGDKNYGYT
length: 12; J: TRBJ1-6; V: TRBV27; CDR3: ASSLKGYNSPLH
length: 12; J: TRBJ2-5; V: TRBV11-3; CDR3: ASSLGGQQETQY
length: 13; J: TRBJ2-2; V: TRBV9; CDR3: ASSETGSRTGELF
length: 11; J: TRBJ2-1; V: TRBV13; CDR3: ASSSFGGNEQF
length: 12; J: TRBJ2-3; V: TRBV4-2; CDR3: ASSQNRQTDTQY
length: 15; J: TRBJ1-1; V: TRBV4-3; CDR3: ASSSQPGGTRNTEAF
length: 11; J: TRBJ2-7; V: TRBV6-2/TRBV6-3; CDR3: ASSFASRYRQY
length: 18; J: TRBJ1-1; V: TRBV10-3; CDR3: AISEYLIGQGPAGNTEAF
length: 11; J: TRBJ1-2; V: TRBV19; CDR3: ASRTAGSGGYT
length: 13; J: TRBJ1-2; V: TRBV9; CDR3: ASSATGTGTSGYT
length: 17; J: TRBJ1-1; V: TRBV7-9; CDR3: ASSFPKRQGAGGGTEAF
length: 12; J: TRBJ2-7; V: TRBV6-2/TRBV6-3; CDR3: ASSRGQEAGEQY
length: 12; J: TRBJ2-5; V: TRBV19; CDR3: ASKSRTAQETQY